Shown below are 7 T cell receptor beta chains from a single sample sequenced in a study of graft-versus-host responses after intestinal transplantation. Profiled with immunoSEQ multiplex PCR; TCRdb holds only in-frame clones, not every one. The data contain approximately 77,000 clones, 80% to 95% of them singletons. The sample in question was PBMCs, obtained 98 days after intestinal transplantation. Receptors were obtained from a human patient who received an intestinal transplant, so some T cells may come from the graft donor.

Here the CDR3 reads CASIQSDRTGGTGELFF. CDR3 coding DNA: TGTGCCAGCATCCAAAGCGACAGGACAGGGGGCACCGGGGAGCTGTTTTTT. The genes are TRBV7-7 and TRBJ2-2, with TRBD1 matching 10 bases. V lost 7 bases and J lost 4; bases outside the gene matches: 12. Germline V gives CDR1 SSHAT, CDR2 FNYEAQ (reference sequence). The CDR3 covers 17 residues.

The V gene is TRBV29-1, the J gene TRBJ1-1; D might be TRBD1 (6 bases). Trimming removed 6 bases at V and 0 bases at J, with 14 bases between. Germline CDR1 is SQVTM and CDR2 is ANQGSEA. The length of the CDR3 is 14 residues. This CDR3 reads CSVDYRDLNTEAFF. The CDR3 DNA reads as TGCAGCGTCGATTACAGGGACTTGAACACTGAAGCTTTCTTT.

This chain links TRBV2 with TRBJ2-7; D is possibly TRBD2 (5 bases). The V gene lost 6 bases and the J gene lost 9 bases, with 15 bases spanning the gap. This CDR3 region has 12 residues. CDR1 is SNHLY, CDR2 FYNNEI, per germline. The CDR3 DNA reads as TGTGCCAGCAGGCCGGCTGAGGAGGTGCAGTACTTC. It encodes CASRPAEEVQYF.

With respect to this clone: A junction boundary mismatches the germline segment, possibly from a read error. The rearrangement links TRBV11-2 to TRBJ2-3; D unresolved. This CDR3 spans 8 amino acids. CDR1 is SGHAT and CDR2 is FQNNGV in the germline V gene. The CDR3 coding sequence is TGTGCCAGCAGCTTCTTAGCCTTT. It encodes CASSFLAF.

This chain links TRBV18 with TRBJ2-3, with a tentative D call TRBD1 (6 bases). V was pared by 3 bases and J by 3 bases, with 10 bases between. The CDR3 runs to 14 residues. Germline-derived CDR1 and CDR2 are KGHSH and LQKENI. The CDR3 bases are TGTGCCAGCTCACCTAACAGGGAAACAGATACGCAGTATTTT. This gives the protein CASSPNRETDTQYF.

The V and J genes are TRBV19 and TRBJ2-5; 8 positions match TRBD1. The junction had 11 bases not matched to a gene; V was cut back by 3 bases and J by 2 bases. The length of the CDR3 is 17 residues. CDR1 LNHDA and CDR2 SQIVND come from the germline V gene (reference sequence). In nucleotides, the CDR3 is TGTGCCAGTAGTATCGCCGGACAGGGTTTGGGACAAGAGACCCAGTACTTC. This gives the protein CASSIAGQGLGQETQYF.

The chain employs TRBV9 and TRBJ2-1; TRBD2 aligns across 14 bases. V was clipped by 4 bases and J by 7 bases; unmatched bases: 4. Looked up from germline, CDR1 is SGDLS and CDR2 is YYNGEE. The CDR3 runs to 15 residues. DNA for the CDR3: TGTGCCAGCAGCACCCGACTAGCGGGGGGGAATGAGCAGTTCTTC. This codes for CASSTRLAGGNEQFF. The full variable domain, with the rest looked up from reference TRBV9 and TRBJ2-1, is DSGVTQTPKHLITATGQRVTLRCSPRSGDLSVYWYQQSLDQGLQFLIQYYNGEERAKGNILERFSAQQFPDLHSELNLSSLELGDSALYFCASSTRLAGGNEQFFGPGTRLTVL.